Below, 31 T cell receptor beta chains from the same sample are listed, as sequenced in a study of long-term antiretroviral therapy in people with HIV. Version v3.0 of the immunoSEQ assay was performed at survey level. Sequencing was performed with immunoSEQ multiplex PCR; in TCRdb, only in-frame clones are kept and a portion is missing. The table includes under 30,000 clones, over 75% detected once. The input for sequencing was unsorted PBMCs, taken 3 years after starting antiretroviral therapy. These receptors were taken from a man in his forties with HIV.

The chain employs TRBV4-1 and TRBJ2-7, with TRBD1 identical over 7 bases. V lost 3 bases and J lost 0; bases outside the gene matches: 8. Germline V gene lookup returns CDR1 MGHRA and CDR2 YSYEKL. The CDR3 is made up of 16 amino acids. CDR3 loop: CASSHGQAPDSYEQYF. The CDR3 DNA follows: TGCGCCAGCAGCCATGGACAGGCCCCCGACTCCTACGAGCAGTACTTC.

The table lists this clone with a few counts. The V call is TRBV2, the J call TRBJ1-6; D is possibly TRBD1 (6 bases). This CDR3 contains 15 residues. Germline CDR1 is SNHLY and CDR2 is FYNNEI. Trimming shortened V by 3 bases and J by 5 bases, and 11 bases separated the two germline ends. The CDR3 loop reads CASSEKTGNNSPLHF. The DNA of the CDR3 is TGTGCCAGCAGTGAGAAGACAGGAAATAATTCACCCCTCCACTTT.

A few counts support this clone. The chain carries TRBV29-1 and TRBJ1-2; tentatively, D is TRBD1 (5 bases). The CDR3 is 15 amino acids. Per the germline V gene, CDR1 is SQVTM and CDR2 is ANQGSEA. V lost 5 bases to trimming and J lost 0 bases, with 16 bases between them. The CDR3 DNA reads TGCAGCGTTCCCGGGACGGGTAGGCCTAACTATGGCTACACCTTC. Protein sequence: CSVPGTGRPNYGYTF.

This clone has just a few counts. The chain uses TRBV28 and TRBJ2-7, with a tentative D call TRBD1 (6 bases). V lost 5 bases and J lost 5, with 13 bases in between. CDR1 is MDHEN, CDR2 SYDVKM, per germline. CDR3 length: 13 residues. The CDR3 region has the DNA TGTGCCAGCAGTCTTCTCGGGACAAACGAGCAGTACTTC. Translation: CASSLLGTNEQYF.

The chain links TRBV29-1 to TRBJ2-7, with D tentatively TRBD1 (5 bases). Between the trimmed V and J ends, which lost 7 bases and 3 bases, there was a span of 13 bases. The CDR3 has 12 residues. Germline V gene lookup returns CDR1 SQVTM and CDR2 ANQGSEA. The CDR3 sequence: CSACRDDYEQYF. The CDR3 coding sequence is TGCAGCGCGTGCAGGGATGACTACGAGCAGTACTTC.

The CDR3, as DNA: TGTGCCAGCAGCCCCTCGGGGCAGAACTACGAGCAGTACTTC. This sequence encodes CASSPSGQNYEQYF. The chain employs TRBV6-5 and TRBJ2-7; D may match TRBD1 or TRBD2 (5 bases each). CDR3 length: 14 residues. The germline V and J ends were trimmed by 6 bases and 3 bases, with 15 bases remaining between them. Germline V gives CDR1 MNHEY, CDR2 SVGAGI.

In its sample, this clone was seen a few times. The rearrangement uses TRBV19 and TRBJ1-1; D unresolved. Germline V gene lookup returns CDR1 LNHDA and CDR2 SQIVND (reference sequence). V lost 2 bases, J lost 0 bases, and 13 bases lay in between. CDR3 size: 16 residues. The CDR3 nucleotides read TGTGCCAGTAGTATATTGGGCAGTCTCATGAACACTGAAGCTTTCTTT. Residues: CASSILGSLMNTEAFF. Combining the CDR3 with reference TRBV19 and TRBJ1-1 gives the whole variable domain DGGITQSPKYLFRKEGQNVTLSCEQNLNHDAMYWYRQDPGQGLRLIYYSQIVNDFQKGDIAEGYSVSREKKESFPLTVTSAQKNPTAFYLCASSILGSLMNTEAFFGQGTRLTVV.

The chain is built from TRBV19 and TRBJ1-1; perhaps TRBD1 as D (6 bases). With 3 bases removed from V and 5 bases from J, the gap between germline ends came to 10 bases. This CDR3 is 13 amino acids long. Germline CDR1 is LNHDA and CDR2 is SQIVND (reference sequence). In nucleotides, the CDR3 is TGTGCCAGTAGTATGCGGGGGCAAACTGAAGCTTTCTTT. Translated: CASSMRGQTEAFF.

The chain links TRBV10-2 to TRBJ2-2; D not resolved. Germline assignment: CDR1 WSHSY and CDR2 SAAADI. V was shortened by 10 bases and J by 8 bases, with 20 bases between the two germline ends. This CDR3 is 14 amino acids long. CDR3: CATRPRAVGGELFF. The CDR3 nucleotides are TGCGCCACCCGTCCTCGAGCAGTTGGAGGGGAGCTGTTTTTT.

CDR3 region: CASRDGQGGFHEQFF. The CDR3 DNA reads as TGTGCCAGCAGGGACGGACAGGGAGGGTTCCATGAGCAGTTCTTC. The J gene is TRBJ2-1, the V gene TRBV6-6; possibly TRBD1 for D (8 bases). The CDR3 has 15 residues. The V gene's germline CDR1 is MNHNY and CDR2 SVGAGI (reference sequence). Trimming removed 6 bases from V and 8 bases from J, with 20 bases in between.

The V call is TRBV7-9, the J call TRBJ2-2; D may be TRBD1 (6 bases). Germline assignment: CDR1 SEHNR and CDR2 FQNEAQ (reference sequence). V lost 7 bases to trimming and J lost 4 bases, with 13 bases between them. There are 14 residues in the CDR3. The CDR3 bases are TGTGCCAGCACTCGGGACACAATCACCGGGGAGCTGTTTTTT. Translation: CASTRDTITGELFF.

V and J are TRBV29-1 and TRBJ2-1; TRBD1 matches at 7 bases. CDR1 is SQVTM and CDR2 is ANQGSEA in the germline V gene. J was trimmed by 5 bases and V by 7 bases; bases with no gene match: 17. This CDR3 has 16 amino acids. In DNA, the CDR3 is TGCAGCGCCGTGAGTTGGACAGGTTTAGAGGACAATGAGCAGTTCTTC. It translates to CSAVSWTGLEDNEQFF.

The chain joins TRBV13 to TRBJ2-7; D tentatively fits TRBD1 or TRBD2 (6 bases each). Germline V lookup: CDR1 PRHDT, CDR2 FYEKMQ (reference sequence). V gave up 0 bases and J gave up 6 bases, with 15 bases separating them. The CDR3 is 15 amino acids. The DNA of the CDR3 is TGTGCCAGCAGCTTAGGTGGGGGGCAGTTCTCCGAGCAGTACTTC. Residues: CASSLGGGQFSEQYF.

The gene calls are TRBV9 and TRBJ1-2; D call uncertain. Germline assignment: CDR1 SGDLS and CDR2 YYNGEE. V shed 0 bases and J shed 5 bases, with 20 bases lying between them. This CDR3 comprises 17 residues. Here the CDR3 DNA reads TGTGCCAGCAGCGTAGTGGGAGGGTCTCTAGAACGGTATGGCTACACCTTC. The encoded protein is CASSVVGGSLERYGYTF.

J is TRBJ2-2 and V is TRBV5-6, with TRBD1 matching over 10 bases. V lost 4 bases to trimming and J lost 6 bases; unmatched junction nucleotides: 9. The germline V gene encodes CDR1 SGHDT and CDR2 YYEEEE. This CDR3 region has 16 residues. As DNA, the CDR3 is TGTGCCAGCAGCCTCGAGTACGGACAGGGGGCCGGGGAGCTGTTTTTT. Translated: CASSLEYGQGAGELFF. The full variable domain, with the rest looked up from reference TRBV5-6 and TRBJ2-2, is DAGVTQSPTHLIKTRGQQVTLRCSPKSGHDTVSWYQQALGQGPQFIFQYYEEEERQRGNFPDRFSGHQFPNYSSELNVNALLLGDSALYLCASSLEYGQGAGELFFGEGSRLTVL.

J is TRBJ2-2 and V is TRBV19; 9 bases align to TRBD1. CDR1 LNHDA and CDR2 SQIVND come from the germline V gene (reference sequence). Trimming took 4 bases from V and 7 from J; bases not matched to a gene: 1. CDR3 length: 13 amino acids. CDR3: CASSTGQGGELFF. The CDR3 DNA follows: TGTGCCAGTAGTACGGGACAGGGCGGGGAGCTGTTTTTT.

V gene TRBV19 combines with J gene TRBJ2-1; D gene ambiguous. This CDR3 is built from 14 residues. From germline, CDR1 is LNHDA and CDR2 SQIVND (reference sequence). The V end lost 1 base, the J end lost 9 bases, and 13 bases lay between the germline ends. CDR3 sequence reads: CASSIAVWAGEQFF. The CDR3 DNA follows: TGTGCCAGTAGTATAGCGGTCTGGGCTGGTGAGCAGTTCTTC.

This chain uses TRBV7-9 with TRBJ1-2; D unresolved. Trimming took 5 bases from V and 8 from J, leaving 9 bases between them. CDR3 size: 11 residues. CDR1 SEHNR and CDR2 FQNEAQ come from the germline V gene (reference sequence). CDR3 sequence: CASSPLTGYTF. As DNA, the CDR3 is TGTGCCAGCAGCCCATTAACAGGCTACACCTTC.

In this sample, this clone turned up a few times. J is TRBJ2-1 and V is TRBV4-1; D gene uncertain. The V end was cut by 1 base, the J end by 6 bases, with 19 bases between. The germline gives CDR1 MGHRA, CDR2 YSYEKL. This CDR3 contains 17 residues. DNA for the CDR3: TGCGCCAGCAGCCAAGCTCTAACAGTACAGAACGGCAATGAGCAGTTCTTC. This codes for CASSQALTVQNGNEQFF.

The chain has TRBV18 and TRBJ2-3, with TRBD2 identical over 11 bases. The germline CDR1 and CDR2 sequences are KGHSH and LQKENI. The CDR3 runs 15 residues. V lost 2 bases, J lost 3 bases, and 1 base stayed unmatched. The CDR3 DNA reads TGTGCCAGCTCACCAGGGACTAGCGGAACAGATACGCAGTATTTT. Translation: CASSPGTSGTDTQYF. Full variable domain (missing parts from reference TRBV18 and TRBJ2-3): NAGVMQNPRHLVRRRGQEARLRCSPMKGHSHVYWYRQLPEEGLKFMVYLQKENIIDESGMPKERFSAEFPKEGPSILRIQQVVRGDSAAYFCASSPGTSGTDTQYFGPGTRLTVL.

The chain recombines TRBV10-3 with TRBJ2-1; no clear D gene. Germline V gene data show CDR1 as ENHRY and CDR2 as SYGVKD. With 8 bases removed from V and 6 bases from J, the gap between germline ends came to 11 bases. The CDR3 spans 12 residues. The CDR3 DNA is TGTGCCATCGCATCTCCTAGCAATGAGCAGTTCTTC. Its protein is CAIASPSNEQFF.

The chain employs TRBV7-9 and TRBJ2-3, with a weak D call TRBD2 (5 bases). V was cut by 5 bases and J by 0 bases, with 15 bases left in between. The CDR3 is 16 amino acids. CDR1 is SEHNR and CDR2 is FQNEAQ in the germline V gene (reference sequence). In DNA form, the CDR3 reads TGTGCCAGCAGCATCCTGGACTGGCTTAGCACAGATACGCAGTATTTT. It encodes CASSILDWLSTDTQYF.

The chain uses TRBV30 and TRBJ2-7; D gene ambiguous. Looked up from germline, CDR1 is GTSNPN and CDR2 is SVGIG (reference sequence). Trimming removed 3 bases at V and 5 bases at J, with 8 bases between. The CDR3 has 11 residues. The chain's CDR3 is CAWSSIDEQYF. CDR3 in DNA: TGTGCCTGGAGCTCCATCGACGAGCAGTACTTC.

The chain combines TRBV5-1 with TRBJ2-3, with TRBD2 as a possible D gene (7 bases). CDR3 size: 16 residues. CDR1 is SGHRS and CDR2 is YFSETQ in the germline V gene. Trimming stripped 4 bases from V and 8 bases from J, with 23 bases between. The DNA for the CDR3 is TGCGCCAGCAGCCCCGGTAGAGGGGGGGCCCAGGTTACGCAGTATTTT. As protein: CASSPGRGGAQVTQYF. The variable domain in full, with the rest retrieved from reference TRBV5-1 and TRBJ2-3, is KAGVTQTPRYLIKTRGQQVTLSCSPISGHRSVSWYQQTPGQGLQFLFEYFSETQRNKGNFPGRFSGRQFSNSRSEMNVSTLELGDSALYLCASSPGRGGAQVTQYFGPGTRLTVL.

The chain combines TRBV13 with TRBJ2-5; 7 positions match TRBD1. This CDR3 spans 14 amino acids. CDR1 is PRHDT and CDR2 is FYEKMQ in the germline V gene (reference sequence). V shed 6 bases, J shed 5 bases, and the junction held 9 bases outside the gene matches. For the CDR3, the DNA is TGTGCCAGCAGTAACCAGGGGGAAGGGGAGACCCAGTACTTC. Protein product: CASSNQGEGETQYF.

This sequence joins TRBV9 and TRBJ2-5; 10 bases agree with TRBD2. J gave up 4 bases and V 4 bases, and 10 bases lay outside the gene matches. The CDR3 loop spans 16 amino acids. Germline V gene lookup returns CDR1 SGDLS and CDR2 YYNGEE. This CDR3 reads CASSFDPAGGSETQYF. In DNA form, the CDR3 reads TGTGCCAGCAGCTTCGACCCAGCGGGAGGGTCAGAGACCCAGTACTTC. Full variable domain (remainder filled in from reference TRBV9 and TRBJ2-5): DSGVTQTPKHLITATGQRVTLRCSPRSGDLSVYWYQQSLDQGLQFLIQYYNGEERAKGNILERFSAQQFPDLHSELNLSSLELGDSALYFCASSFDPAGGSETQYFGPGTRLLVL.

The CDR3 loop is CASSNRLHQTSGYEQYF. CDR3 DNA: TGTGCCAGCAGCAACCGGCTCCATCAAACTTCGGGTTACGAGCAGTACTTC. The chain has TRBV27 and TRBJ2-7; D is undetermined. Germline V gives CDR1 MNHEY, CDR2 SMNVEV (reference sequence). This CDR3 contains 17 residues. The ends were cut back, 6 bases at V and 4 bases at J, with 25 bases in the middle.

The V gene is TRBV18, the J gene TRBJ1-5, with 7 positions matching TRBD1. Germline CDR1 reads KGHSH; CDR2 reads LQKENI. CDR3 length: 13 residues. J was trimmed by 6 bases and V by 3 bases; bases with no gene match: 2. CDR3 residues: CASSPNRGQPQHF. The DNA of the CDR3 is TGTGCCAGCTCACCGAACAGGGGTCAGCCCCAGCATTTT.

V and J are TRBV30 and TRBJ1-5; a weak D match, TRBD1 (5 bases). The CDR3 is 13 amino acids. Trimming removed 0 bases at V and 7 bases at J, with 10 bases between. The germline V gene has CDR1 GTSNPN and CDR2 SVGIG (reference sequence). This CDR3 reads CAWSVGASQPQHF. CDR3 nucleotide sequence: TGTGCCTGGAGTGTTGGGGCCTCCCAGCCCCAGCATTTT.

The chain employs TRBV16 and TRBJ2-7, with 8 bases identical to TRBD2. Unmatched junction bases numbered 4, after V lost 0 bases and J lost 3 bases. The CDR3 totals 15 residues. CDR1 is KGHSY and CDR2 is FQNENV in the germline V gene. The CDR3 here is CASSQSEREGYEQYF. The CDR3 DNA sequence: TGTGCCAGCAGCCAATCGGAACGGGAGGGCTACGAGCAGTACTTC.

The rearrangement uses TRBV18 and TRBJ2-6; D is ambiguous. The V and J ends lost 3 bases and 2 bases respectively, with 5 bases between them. CDR1 KGHSH and CDR2 LQKENI come from the germline V gene. This CDR3 is 14 amino acids long. The CDR3 region is CASSPSAGANVLTF. DNA for the CDR3: TGTGCCAGCTCACCGTCCGCTGGGGCCAACGTCCTGACTTTC.